The clone carrying this TCR beta chain was observed once. The germline V gene has CDR1 SGHAT and CDR2 FQNNGV. The CDR3 extends over 12 amino acids. V lost 8 bases to trimming and J lost 5 bases, with 12 bases between them. Sample-barcoded 5' priming and a J-beta primer mix drove a second PCR of roughly 6 to 12 cycles. MiXCR, run by TCRdb on the 5' RACE reads, gives a single entry per CDR3 protein. The repertoire has about 900,000 distinct CDR3 sequences, approximately 67% of them found once; the top ten carry 25% to 30%. Each donor supplied about 9.6 milliliters of peripheral blood. No fewer than 6 micrograms of total RNA were isolated from every sample. The data were obtained in a study of blood T cells in healthy people across ages.

The chain is built from TRBV11-2 and TRBJ1-2; D not resolved. Sequenced sample: blood. The sequence was obtained from a man aged 25 to 40 in good health. DNA of the CDR3: TGTGCCAGCCTCATTGCGGGGTATGGCTACACCTTC. Amino acids: CASLIAGYGYTF.